This note documents a single T cell receptor beta chain sequence. Its target is unknown. All of the donors were Caucasians in good health. Template switching added a universal primer binding site, and final cDNA carried unique molecular identifiers. TCRdb called the 5' RACE reads again in MiXCR, with one record for every CDR3 protein. The sample contains roughly 700,000 distinct CDR3 sequences, 8.5% to 9.5% of which appear only once. These data originate in a study of identical twins. Study-wide points: Invariant cells of the MAIT and iNKT types might have partly distorted the zero-insertion analyses. Model-predicted out-of-frame TCR alpha sharing fell below observed values in monozygotic twins.

Trimming took 4 bases from V and 0 from J; bases not matched to a gene: 5. The CDR3 runs to 17 residues. From germline, CDR1 is MNHEY and CDR2 SVGEGT. These same records also appear under a second study, on yellow fever vaccine responses in identical twins.

Material: PBMCs. This TCR derives from a woman between 18 and 29 years old in good health. The chain employs TRBV6-2 or TRBV6-3 and TRBJ2-1; 11 nucleotides match TRBD2. The CDR3: CASSSLGLADSYNEQFF. CDR3 coding DNA: TGTGCCAGCAGTTCCTTGGGACTAGCGGACTCCTACAATGAGCAGTTCTTC.